These T cell receptor beta chains were read from a single sample in a study of blood T cell repertoires in COVID-19. Measured with immunoSEQ multiplex PCR; TCRdb has only the in-frame clones, and not every one. This table holds over 150,000 clones, 70% to 90% found once. The sequencing input was peripheral blood. All receptors derive from a woman aged 80 or older with COVID-19, enrolled during active disease. Both conserved end residues are part of each CDR3. A D gene is named only where the DNA matches it firmly. Some rows have no size entry. The others give once, few or many, or a class for an expanded clone.

>TRBD1|.|TRBV27|TRBJ1-2
CASSLQRTGGLYGYTF
TGTGCCAGCAGTCTCCAACGGACAGGGGGCCTCTATGGCTACACCTTC
>TRBD1|.|TRBV11-1|TRBJ1-6
CASSLIRGLSPLHF
TGTGCCAGCAGCTTAATCAGGGGGCTCTCACCCCTCCACTTT
>TRBD1|.|TRBV3-1/TRBV3-2|TRBJ2-5
CASRPTGGGETQYF
TGTGCCAGCAGACCGACAGGGGGCGGCGAGACCCAGTACTTC
>TRBD2|.|TRBV13|TRBJ2-3
CASSSGSSGRSTDTQYF
TGTGCCAGCAGCTCAGGGAGCAGCGGGAGAAGCACAGATACGCAGTATTTT
>.|.|TRBV6-5|TRBJ1-6
CASSPIRGPLHF
TGTGCCAGCAGTCCTATCCGGGGTCCCCTCCACTTT
>TRBD2|.|TRBV19|TRBJ2-2
CASSLLAGISTGELFF
TGTGCCAGTAGTCTCTTAGCGGGAATCTCCACCGGGGAGCTGTTTTTT
>.|.|TRBV28|TRBJ1-1
CASSPQGPRTEAFF
TGTGCCAGCAGTCCGCAGGGTCCTAGGACTGAAGCTTTCTTT
>.|few|TRBV20-1|TRBJ2-5
CSASSVTQYF
TGCAGTGCCTCCTCTGTGACCCAGTACTTC
>.|.|TRBV5-6|TRBJ2-7
CASSFYTAYEQYF
TGTGCCAGCAGCTTCTATACCGCATACGAGCAGTACTTC
>TRBD1|.|TRBV7-8|TRBJ2-3
CASSLSRGHADTQYF
TGTGCCAGCAGCCTATCCAGGGGGCATGCAGATACGCAGTATTTT
>TRBD1|.|TRBV19|TRBJ1-4
CASSGTGTTNEKLFF
TGTGCCAGTAGTGGGACAGGCACAACTAATGAAAAACTGTTTTTT
>.|.|TRBV7-9|TRBJ2-1
CASSFGAGGISYNEQFF
TGTGCCAGCAGCTTCGGGGCTGGCGGGATATCCTACAATGAGCAGTTCTTC
>.|few|TRBV3-1/TRBV3-2|TRBJ1-2
CASSPTLGGVDSF
TGTGCCAGCAGCCCCACCTTGGGGGGGGTTGACTCCTTC
>TRBD2|.|TRBV10-3|TRBJ2-1
CAIRAGVPGNEQFF
TGTGCCATCAGAGCGGGGGTGCCTGGGAATGAGCAGTTCTTC
>.|.|TRBV29-1|TRBJ2-1
CSGGLAYNEQFF
TGCAGTGGTGGCTTGGCATACAATGAGCAGTTCTTC
>TRBD1|.|TRBV2|TRBJ2-2
CASRGTVNTGELFF
TGTGCCAGCAGGGGGACAGTAAACACCGGGGAGCTGTTTTTT
>TRBD1|.|TRBV5-1|TRBJ1-2
CASSLDRGNYGYTF
TGCGCCAGCAGCTTGGACAGGGGGAACTATGGCTACACCTTC
>TRBD2|.|TRBV7-7|TRBJ2-3
CASSLAGGTDTQYF
TGTGCTAGCAGCTTAGCGGGAGGCACAGATACGCAGTATTTT
>.|.|TRBV21-1|TRBJ1-1
CASSKEGGDSKGTEAFF
TGTGCCAGCAGCAAAGAAGGGGGCGACTCAAAAGGGACTGAAGCTTTCTTT
>.|.|TRBV6-2/TRBV6-3|TRBJ2-7
CASSPRGRGEQYF
TGTGCCAGCAGCCCCCGAGGGAGAGGAGAGCAGTACTTC